The 3 T cell receptor beta chains below were found in one sample sequenced in a study of blood T cell repertoires in COVID-19. Data came from immunoSEQ multiplex PCR; TCRdb stores just in-frame clones and leaves some out. The sample has roughly 380,000 clones; about 91% are singletons. The material sequenced was peripheral blood. These receptors all come from a woman aged 40-49 years with COVID-19, enrolled during active disease.

The rearrangement links TRBV5-1 to TRBJ1-1; a possible D gene is TRBD1 (6 bases). Trimming took 0 bases from V and 2 from J, leaving 11 bases between them. This CDR3 contains 15 residues. Germline V lookup: CDR1 SGHRS, CDR2 YFSETQ. CDR3 region: CASSLAPGQNTEAFF. The CDR3 region has the DNA TGCGCCAGCAGCTTGGCCCCGGGACAAAACACTGAAGCTTTCTTT.

The chain combines TRBV30 with TRBJ1-2; 7 bases line up with TRBD1. The CDR3 runs 14 residues. Germline trimming cut 6 bases from V and 3 bases from J; bases unmatched to any gene: 10. Per the germline V gene, CDR1 is GTSNPN and CDR2 is SVGIG (reference sequence). CDR3 protein: CACKSGTAYYGYTF. Here the CDR3 DNA reads TGTGCCTGCAAATCCGGGACAGCTTACTATGGCTACACCTTC.

The V gene is TRBV9, the J gene TRBJ1-1; 8 positions agree with TRBD1. CDR3 length equals 14 residues. Trimming at V came to 3 bases and at J to 4 bases, leaving 5 bases not matched to a gene. Germline V gene data show CDR1 as SGDLS and CDR2 as YYNGEE. The DNA of the CDR3 is TGTGCCAGCAGCGCAGTACAGGGGGGCACTGAAGCTTTCTTT. This encodes CASSAVQGGTEAFF.